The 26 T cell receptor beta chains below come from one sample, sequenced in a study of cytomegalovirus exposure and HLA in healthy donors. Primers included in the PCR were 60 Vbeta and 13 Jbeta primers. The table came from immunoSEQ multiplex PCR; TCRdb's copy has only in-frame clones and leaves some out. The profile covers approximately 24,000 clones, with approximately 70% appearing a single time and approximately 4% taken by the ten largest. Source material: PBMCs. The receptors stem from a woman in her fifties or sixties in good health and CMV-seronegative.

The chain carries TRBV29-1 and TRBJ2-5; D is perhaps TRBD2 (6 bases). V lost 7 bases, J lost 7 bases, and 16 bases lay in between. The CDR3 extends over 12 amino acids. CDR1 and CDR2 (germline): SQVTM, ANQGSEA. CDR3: CSGGTPIGTQYF. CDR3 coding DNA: TGCAGCGGTGGGACTCCTATAGGGACCCAGTACTTC.

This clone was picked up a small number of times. The CDR3 protein is CASSFGSRSGEQFF. In nucleotides, the CDR3 is TGTGCCAGCAGTTTCGGGTCCCGGTCAGGGGAGCAGTTCTTC. This rearrangement joins TRBV28 to TRBJ2-1; D might be TRBD1 (5 bases). The germline gives CDR1 MDHEN, CDR2 SYDVKM. This CDR3 spans 14 amino acids. Trimming cost V 3 bases and J 10 bases, with 16 bases left between them.

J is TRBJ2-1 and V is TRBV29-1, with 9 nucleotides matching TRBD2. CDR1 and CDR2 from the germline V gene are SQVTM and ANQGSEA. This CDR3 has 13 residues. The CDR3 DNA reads TGCAGTCTCGGGCGGGAGGGATACAATGAGCAGTTCTTC. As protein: CSLGREGYNEQFF.

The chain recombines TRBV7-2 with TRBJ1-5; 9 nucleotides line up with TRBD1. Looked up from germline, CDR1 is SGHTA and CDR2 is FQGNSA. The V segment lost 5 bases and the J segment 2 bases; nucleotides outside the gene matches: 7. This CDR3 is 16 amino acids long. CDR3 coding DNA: TGTGCCAGCAGCCAGGGACAGGGCTGGGGCAATCAGCCCCAGCATTTT. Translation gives CASSQGQGWGNQPQHF. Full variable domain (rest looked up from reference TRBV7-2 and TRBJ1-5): GAGVSQSPSNKVTEKGKDVELRCDPISGHTALYWYRQSLGQGLEFLIYFQGNSAPDKSGLPSDRFSAERTGGSVSTLTIQRTQQEDSAVYLCASSQGQGWGNQPQHFGDGTRLSIL.

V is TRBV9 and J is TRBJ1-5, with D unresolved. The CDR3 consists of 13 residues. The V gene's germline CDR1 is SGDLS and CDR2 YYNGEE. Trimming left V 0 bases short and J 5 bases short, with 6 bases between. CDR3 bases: TGTGCCAGCAGCGTAGGAGTAGATCAGCCCCAGCATTTT. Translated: CASSVGVDQPQHF. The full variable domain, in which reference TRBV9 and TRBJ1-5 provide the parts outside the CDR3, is DSGVTQTPKHLITATGQRVTLRCSPRSGDLSVYWYQQSLDQGLQFLIQYYNGEERAKGNILERFSAQQFPDLHSELNLSSLELGDSALYFCASSVGVDQPQHFGDGTRLSIL.

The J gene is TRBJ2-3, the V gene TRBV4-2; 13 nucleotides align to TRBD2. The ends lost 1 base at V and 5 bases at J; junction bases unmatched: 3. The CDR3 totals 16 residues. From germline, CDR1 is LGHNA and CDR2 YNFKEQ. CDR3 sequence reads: CASSQGTSGGGDTQYF. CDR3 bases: TGTGCCAGCAGCCAAGGGACTAGCGGGGGAGGAGATACGCAGTATTTT.

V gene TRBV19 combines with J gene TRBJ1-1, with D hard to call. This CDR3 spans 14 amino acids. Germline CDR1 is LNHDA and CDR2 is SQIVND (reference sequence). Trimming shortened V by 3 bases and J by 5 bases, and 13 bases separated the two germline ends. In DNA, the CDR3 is TGTGCCAGTAGTATCCAGAGTCGGGTTACTGAAGCTTTCTTT. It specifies CASSIQSRVTEAFF.

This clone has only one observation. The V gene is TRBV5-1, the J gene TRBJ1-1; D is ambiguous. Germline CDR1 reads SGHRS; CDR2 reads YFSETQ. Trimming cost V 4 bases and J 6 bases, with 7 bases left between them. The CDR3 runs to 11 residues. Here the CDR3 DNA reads TGCGCCAGCAGCCCGGGAGCTGAAGCTTTCTTT. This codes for CASSPGAEAFF.

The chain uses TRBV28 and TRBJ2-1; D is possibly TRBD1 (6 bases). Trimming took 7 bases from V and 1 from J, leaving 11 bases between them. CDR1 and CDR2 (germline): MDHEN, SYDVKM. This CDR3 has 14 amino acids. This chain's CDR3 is CASTMDSSYNEQFF. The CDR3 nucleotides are TGTGCCAGCACCATGGACAGTTCCTACAATGAGCAGTTCTTC.

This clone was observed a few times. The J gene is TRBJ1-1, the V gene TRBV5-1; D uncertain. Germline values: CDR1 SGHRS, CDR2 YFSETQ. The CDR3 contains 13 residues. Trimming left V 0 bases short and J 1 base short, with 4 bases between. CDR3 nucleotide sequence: TGCGCCAGCAGCTTGGGAGAGAACACTGAAGCTTTCTTT. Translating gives CASSLGENTEAFF.

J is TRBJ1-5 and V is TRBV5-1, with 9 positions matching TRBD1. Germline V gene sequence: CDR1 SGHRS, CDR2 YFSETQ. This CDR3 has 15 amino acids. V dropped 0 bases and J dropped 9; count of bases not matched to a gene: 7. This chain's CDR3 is CASSLAGQGLGPQHF. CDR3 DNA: TGCGCCAGCAGCTTGGCGGGACAGGGCTTAGGGCCCCAGCATTTT.

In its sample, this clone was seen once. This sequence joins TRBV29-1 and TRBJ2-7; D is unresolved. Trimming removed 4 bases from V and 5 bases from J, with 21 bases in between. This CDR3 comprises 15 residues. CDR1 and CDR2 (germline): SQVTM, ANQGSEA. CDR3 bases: TGCAGCGTTGTTGGAGCGAGGAGCTGGATGGACGAGCAGTACTTC. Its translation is CSVVGARSWMDEQYF.

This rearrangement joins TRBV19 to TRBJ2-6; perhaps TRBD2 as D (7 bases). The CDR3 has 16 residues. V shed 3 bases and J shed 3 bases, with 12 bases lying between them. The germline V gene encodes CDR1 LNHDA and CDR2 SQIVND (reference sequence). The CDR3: CASSIRGGSGANVLTF. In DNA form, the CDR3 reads TGTGCCAGTAGTATTAGGGGGGGCAGTGGGGCCAACGTCCTGACTTTC.

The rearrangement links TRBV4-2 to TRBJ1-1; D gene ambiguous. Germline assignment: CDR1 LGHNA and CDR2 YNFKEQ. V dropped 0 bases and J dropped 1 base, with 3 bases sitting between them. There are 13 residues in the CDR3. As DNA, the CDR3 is TGTGCCAGCAGCCAAGAACAGAACACTGAAGCTTTCTTT. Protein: CASSQEQNTEAFF.

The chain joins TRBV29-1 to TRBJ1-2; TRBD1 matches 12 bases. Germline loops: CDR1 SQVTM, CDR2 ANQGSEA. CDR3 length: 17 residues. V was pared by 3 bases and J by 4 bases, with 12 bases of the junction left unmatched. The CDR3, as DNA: TGCAGCGTTGATAGGCCGGGGGGGACAGGGGGCCTCTATGGCTACACCTTC. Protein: CSVDRPGGTGGLYGYTF.

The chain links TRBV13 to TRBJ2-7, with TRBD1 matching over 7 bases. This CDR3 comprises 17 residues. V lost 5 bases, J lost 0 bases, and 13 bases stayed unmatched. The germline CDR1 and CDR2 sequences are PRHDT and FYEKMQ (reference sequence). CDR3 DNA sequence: TGTGCCAGCAGCCTAGCTTGGACAGGCGCTACCTCCTACGAGCAGTACTTC. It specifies CASSLAWTGATSYEQYF.

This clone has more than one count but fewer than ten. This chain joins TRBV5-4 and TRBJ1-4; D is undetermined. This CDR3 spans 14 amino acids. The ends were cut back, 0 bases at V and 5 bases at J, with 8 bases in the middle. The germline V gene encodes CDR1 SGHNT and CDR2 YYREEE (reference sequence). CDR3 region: CASSLGLQNEKLFF. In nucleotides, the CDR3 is TGTGCCAGCAGCTTGGGGCTGCAAAATGAAAAACTGTTTTTT.

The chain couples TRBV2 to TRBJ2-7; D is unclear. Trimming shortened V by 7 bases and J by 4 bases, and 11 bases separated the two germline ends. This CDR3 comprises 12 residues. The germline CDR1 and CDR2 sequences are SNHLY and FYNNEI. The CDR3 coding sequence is TGTGCCAGCACGTCTGAGAGTTACGAGCAGTACTTC. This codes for CASTSESYEQYF.

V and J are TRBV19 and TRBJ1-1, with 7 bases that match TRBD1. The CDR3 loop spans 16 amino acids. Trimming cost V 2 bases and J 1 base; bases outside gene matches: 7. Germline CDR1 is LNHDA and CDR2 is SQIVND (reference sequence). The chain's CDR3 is CASSILKRTGNTEAFF. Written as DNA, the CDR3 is TGTGCCAGTAGTATACTAAAGAGGACAGGGAACACTGAAGCTTTCTTT.

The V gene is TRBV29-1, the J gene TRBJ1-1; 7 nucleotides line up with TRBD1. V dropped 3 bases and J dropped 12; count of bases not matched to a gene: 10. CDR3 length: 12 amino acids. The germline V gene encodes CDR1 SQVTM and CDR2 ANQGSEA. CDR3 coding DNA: TGCAGCGTTGATGCGGCTGACAGGGAACCTTTCTTT. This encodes CSVDAADREPFF.

This chain's CDR3 is CASSLNSDTQYF. The DNA for the CDR3 is TGTGCCAGCAGCTTGAACTCAGATACGCAGTATTTT. The V call is TRBV5-4, the J call TRBJ2-3, with no clear D. Trimming stripped 1 base from V and 4 bases from J, with 4 bases between. There are 12 residues in the CDR3. Germline CDR1 reads SGHNT; CDR2 reads YYREEE (reference sequence).

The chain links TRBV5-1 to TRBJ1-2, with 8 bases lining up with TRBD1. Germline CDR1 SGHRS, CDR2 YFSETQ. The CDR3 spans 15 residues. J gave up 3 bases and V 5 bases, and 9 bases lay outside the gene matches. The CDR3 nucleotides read TGCGCCAGCAGTTCCGGACAGGGAGATTACTATGGCTACACCTTC. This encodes CASSSGQGDYYGYTF.

The CDR3, as DNA: TGTGCCAGCAGTTTGATAACGACAGGGGTAGGTCAGCCCCAGCATTTT. This gives the protein CASSLITTGVGQPQHF. V usage is TRBV28 and J usage is TRBJ1-5; 8 bases are shared with TRBD1. The CDR3 totals 16 residues. J gave up 6 bases and V 3 bases, and 10 bases lay outside the gene matches. The germline gives CDR1 MDHEN, CDR2 SYDVKM.

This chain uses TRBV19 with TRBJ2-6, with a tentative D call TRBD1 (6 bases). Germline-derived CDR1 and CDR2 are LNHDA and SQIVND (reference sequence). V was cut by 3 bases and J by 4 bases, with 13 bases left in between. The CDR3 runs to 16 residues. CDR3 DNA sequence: TGTGCCAGTAGTATCTTTTGGGGGACAGGGGCCAACGTCCTGACTTTC. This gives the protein CASSIFWGTGANVLTF.

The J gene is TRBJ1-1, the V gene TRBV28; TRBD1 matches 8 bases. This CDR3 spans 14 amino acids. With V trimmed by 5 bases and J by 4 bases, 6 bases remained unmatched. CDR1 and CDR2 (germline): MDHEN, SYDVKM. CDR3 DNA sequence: TGTGCCAGCAGTCCCAGGACAGGGACCACTGAAGCTTTCTTT. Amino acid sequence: CASSPRTGTTEAFF.

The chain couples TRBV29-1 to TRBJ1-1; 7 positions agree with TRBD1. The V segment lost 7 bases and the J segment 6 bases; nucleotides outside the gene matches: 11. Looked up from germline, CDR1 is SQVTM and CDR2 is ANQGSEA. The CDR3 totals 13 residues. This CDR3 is CSGIETGYSEAFF. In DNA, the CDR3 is TGCAGCGGGATCGAGACAGGGTACTCTGAAGCTTTCTTT.